This T cell receptor (beta chain) came from a study of T-cell reconstitution after alpha-beta-depleted transplantation in children. Germline loops: CDR1 SGHVS, CDR2 FNYEAQ. This CDR3 spans 18 amino acids. V lost 1 base to trimming and J lost 0 bases; unmatched junction nucleotides: 7. Regarding the study as a whole: Reports say that about two months after transplant, the alpha-beta T cells came out of several hundred graft clones that had expanded.

Construction of the TCRbeta library involved unique molecular identifiers. TCRdb called the PCR reads again in MiXCR, with one record for every CDR3 protein. The sample has 300,000 to 400,000 distinct CDR3 sequences, 15% to 20% seen once. About this clonotype itself: Antigen specificity is unknown.

The receptor's source is a male patient between 2 and 15 years old who had a stem cell transplant for acute lymphoblastic leukemia, so the T cells may come from the graft donor. This chain uses TRBV7-6 with TRBJ2-1; TRBD2 matches 9 bases. Sample: PBMCs, mostly from graft donor cells, taken 360 days after TCRalphabeta/CD19-depleted stem cell transplant. The CDR3 DNA follows: TGTGCCAGCAGCTTAGTGGCGGGAGGGACGTTCTCCTACAATGAGCAGTTCTTC. Its protein is CASSLVAGGTFSYNEQFF.